A selection of T cell receptor beta chains follows, all from one sample in a study of OX40 agonist ivuxolimab in advanced cancers. Produced via immunoSEQ multiplex PCR; TCRdb's table is partial and in-frame only. The sample includes some 86,000 clones, approximately 94% of them seen just once. The starting material was CD4+ or CD8+ T cells sorted from blood, obtained in a trial of the OX40 agonist ivuxolimab. These receptors originate from an adult with an advanced solid tumor such as melanoma, head and neck, liver or kidney cancer. Both conserved end residues are part of each CDR3. Fields, in order: V gene, D gene, clone size, J gene, CDR3 DNA, CDR3 protein. A D gene is named only where the DNA matches it firmly. Some rows mark clone size as missing; the rest say once, few, many or name a class of expanded clone.

>TRBV28|TRBD1|-|TRBJ2-7
TGTGCCAGCAGCTATGACAGGGCCTACGAGCAGTACTTC
CASSYDRAYEQYF
>TRBV7-9|TRBD1|-|TRBJ1-4
TGTGCCAGCAGCACCTCCGGTGTGGGACAGTCAAATGAAAAACTGTTTTTT
CASSTSGVGQSNEKLFF
>TRBV9|TRBD1|once|TRBJ2-7
TGTGCCAGCAGCGTAGGGGACAGGGGGGACTACGAGCAGTACTTC
CASSVGDRGDYEQYF
>TRBV2|TRBD1|-|TRBJ2-2
TGTGCCAGCAGCAACCACCCCACATCCCCCGTGGGACAGGAGAACACCGGGGAGCTGTTTTTT
CASSNHPTSPVGQENTGELFF
>TRBV28|-|once|TRBJ1-3
TGTGCCAGTTGGGGACTGGGAGGAAACACCATATATTTT
CASWGLGGNTIYF
>TRBV5-4|-|-|TRBJ1-1
TGTGCCAGCAGCTTGGACAGGGACGTCAACACTGAAGCTTTCTTT
CASSLDRDVNTEAFF
>TRBV11-2|-|-|TRBJ2-5
TGTGCCAGCAGCCTAGGGACTTTACAAGAGACCCAGTACTTC
CASSLGTLQETQYF
>TRBV19|TRBD2|-|TRBJ2-7
TGTGCCAGTAGTATAAGCGCCGCCGCCGGACTAGCGGGAGGCGAGCAGTACTTC
CASSISAAAGLAGGEQYF
>TRBV7-3|TRBD1|-|TRBJ2-3
TGTGCCAGCAGCTTACAGGGGGCGTGGGATACGCAGTATTTT
CASSLQGAWDTQYF
>TRBV4-1|-|-|TRBJ2-5
TGCGCCAGCAGCCAAGAGGGGGCCCTTCCACAGGAAGAGACCCAGTACTTC
CASSQEGALPQEETQYF
>TRBV27|TRBD2|-|TRBJ2-3
TGTGCCAGCAGTTTAACCACTAGCGGTCCGCCAGATACGCAGTATTTT
CASSLTTSGPPDTQYF
>TRBV18|-|-|TRBJ1-1
TGTGCCAGCTCACCTGGGATTCAGAACACTGAAGCTTTCTTT
CASSPGIQNTEAFF
>TRBV11-2|-|-|TRBJ2-7
TGTGCCAGCAGCTCCCCTCAGGGGGGGGACGGTCTTTACGAGCAGTACTTC
CASSSPQGGDGLYEQYF
>TRBV20-1|-|-|TRBJ1-1
TGCAGTGCTAGATGGCCAGAAGCTTTCTTT
CSARWPEAFF
>TRBV28|-|-|TRBJ2-7
TGTGCCAGCCGGGACACGCACTACGAGCAGTACTTC
CASRDTHYEQYF
>TRBV6-6|-|-|TRBJ2-7
TGTGCCAGCAGACCACAGGGTAACGAGCAGTACTTC
CASRPQGNEQYF
>TRBV4-3|TRBD2|-|TRBJ2-5
TGCGCCAGCAGCCAAGAAAAGGCTAGCGGGAGGTGGGAGACCCAGTACTTC
CASSQEKASGRWETQYF
>TRBV7-3|-|-|TRBJ2-2
TGTGCCAGCAGCTTATTGGGTGAAGGTTCCGCCGGGGAGCTGTTTTTT
CASSLLGEGSAGELFF
>TRBV2|-|-|TRBJ1-1
TGTGCCAGCAGTGAGGGTCTGGGCGGCGGAGCTTTCTTT
CASSEGLGGGAFF
>TRBV11-2|-|-|TRBJ1-3
TGTGCCAGCAGCTTAGACGGGTCTGGAAACACCATATATTTT
CASSLDGSGNTIYF
>TRBV4-1|-|few|TRBJ2-3
TGCGCCAGCAGCCAACAGGGTTCCTTCACAGATACGCAGTATTTT
CASSQQGSFTDTQYF
>TRBV27|TRBD1|-|TRBJ1-4
TGTGCCAGCAGTTTGCGGACAGGGGGGACTGAAAAACTGTTTTTT
CASSLRTGGTEKLFF
>TRBV5-1|-|-|TRBJ2-1
TGCGCCAGCAGCTTGGACGGGAGTAATAACAATGAGCAGTTCTTC
CASSLDGSNNNEQFF
>TRBV27|-|-|TRBJ1-3
TGTGCCAGCAGTTTTCGGGGAGGCACCATATATTTT
CASSFRGGTIYF
>TRBV11-2|-|few|TRBJ2-7
TGTGCCAGCAGCTTAGCTCGGGCAGAGCAGTACTTC
CASSLARAEQYF
>TRBV4-2|TRBD2|-|TRBJ2-3
TGTGCCAGCAGGACTAGCACTAGCGGGAGCACAGATACGCAGTATTTT
CASRTSTSGSTDTQYF
>TRBV28|-|-|TRBJ2-3
TGTGCCAGCAGTTGGTGGGCAGACCCCCAGGCGATCACAGATACGCAGTATTTT
CASSWWADPQAITDTQYF